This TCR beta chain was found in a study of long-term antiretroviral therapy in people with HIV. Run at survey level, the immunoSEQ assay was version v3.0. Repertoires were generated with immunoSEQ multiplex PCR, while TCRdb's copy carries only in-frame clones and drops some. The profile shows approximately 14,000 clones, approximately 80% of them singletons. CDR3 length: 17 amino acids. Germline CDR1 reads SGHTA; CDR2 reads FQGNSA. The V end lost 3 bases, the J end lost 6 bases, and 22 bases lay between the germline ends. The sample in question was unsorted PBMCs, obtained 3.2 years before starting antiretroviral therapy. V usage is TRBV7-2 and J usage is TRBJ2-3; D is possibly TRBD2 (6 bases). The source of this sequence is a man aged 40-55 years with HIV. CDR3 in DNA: TGTGCCAGCAGCTTCCTAGCGTTCTTTTTGATGGGTGATACGCAGTATTTT. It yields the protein CASSFLAFFLMGDTQYF.